This TCR beta chain was sequenced for a study of blood T cell repertoires in COVID-19. Profiled with immunoSEQ multiplex PCR; TCRdb holds only in-frame clones, not every one. The data contain 300,000 to 400,000 clones, around nine tenths of them singletons. Germline CDR1 reads PRHDT; CDR2 reads FYEKMQ (reference sequence). CDR3 length: 15 residues. V lost 7 bases, J lost 0 bases, and 13 bases lay in between. The clonotype comes from a woman aged 65 to 85 with COVID-19, enrolled during active disease. Sequenced material: peripheral blood. The rearrangement uses TRBV13 and TRBJ2-1, with a tentative D call TRBD1 (6 bases). As DNA, the CDR3 is TGTGCCAGCAACATCAGGGGTGACTCCTACAATGAGCAGTTCTTC. Its protein product is CASNIRGDSYNEQFF.